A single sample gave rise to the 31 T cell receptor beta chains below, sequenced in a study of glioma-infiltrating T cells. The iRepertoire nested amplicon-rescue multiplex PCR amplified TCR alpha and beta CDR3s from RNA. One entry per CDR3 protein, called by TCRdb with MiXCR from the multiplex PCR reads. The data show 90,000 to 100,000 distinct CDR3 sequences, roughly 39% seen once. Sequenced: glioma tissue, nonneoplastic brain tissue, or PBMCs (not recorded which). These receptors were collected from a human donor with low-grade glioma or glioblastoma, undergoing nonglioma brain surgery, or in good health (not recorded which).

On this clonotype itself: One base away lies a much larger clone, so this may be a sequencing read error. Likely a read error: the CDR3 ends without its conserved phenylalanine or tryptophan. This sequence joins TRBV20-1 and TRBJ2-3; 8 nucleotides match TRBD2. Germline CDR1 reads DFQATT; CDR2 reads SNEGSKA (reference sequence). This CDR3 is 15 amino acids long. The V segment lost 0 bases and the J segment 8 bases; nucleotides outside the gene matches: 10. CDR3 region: CSARDTSGGAGTQYL. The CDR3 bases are TGCAGTGCTAGAGATACTAGCGGAGGGGCAGGTACGCAGTATTTA.

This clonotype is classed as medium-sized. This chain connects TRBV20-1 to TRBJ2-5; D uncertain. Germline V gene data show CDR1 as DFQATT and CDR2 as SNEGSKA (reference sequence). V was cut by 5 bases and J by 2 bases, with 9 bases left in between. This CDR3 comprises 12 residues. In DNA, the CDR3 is TGCAGTGCTGTCCGAGATCAAGAGACCCAGTACTTC. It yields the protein CSAVRDQETQYF.

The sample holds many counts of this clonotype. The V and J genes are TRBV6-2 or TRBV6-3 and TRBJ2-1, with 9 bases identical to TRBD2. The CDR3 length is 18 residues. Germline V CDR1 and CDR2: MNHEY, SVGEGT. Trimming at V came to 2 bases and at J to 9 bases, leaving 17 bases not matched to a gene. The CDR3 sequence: CASSYTFGRGLAGGEQFF. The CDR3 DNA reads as TGTGCCAGCAGTTACACGTTTGGCCGGGGACTAGCTGGGGGTGAGCAGTTCTTC.

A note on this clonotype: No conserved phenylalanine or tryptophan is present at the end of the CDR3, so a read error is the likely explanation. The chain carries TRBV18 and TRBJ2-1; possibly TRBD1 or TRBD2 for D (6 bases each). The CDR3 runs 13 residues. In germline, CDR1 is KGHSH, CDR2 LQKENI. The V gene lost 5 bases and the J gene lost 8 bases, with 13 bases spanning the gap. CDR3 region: CASSSLGGYEQFL. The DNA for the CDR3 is TGTGCCAGCTCAAGTTTAGGGGGGTATGAGCAGTTCTTA.

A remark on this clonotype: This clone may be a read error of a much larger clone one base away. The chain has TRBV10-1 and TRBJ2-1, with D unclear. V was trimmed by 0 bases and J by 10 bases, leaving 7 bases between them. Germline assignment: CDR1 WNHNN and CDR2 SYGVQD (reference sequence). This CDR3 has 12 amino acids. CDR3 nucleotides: TGCGCCAGCAGTGAGTCGAATTACGAGCAGTTCTTC. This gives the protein CASSESNYEQFF.

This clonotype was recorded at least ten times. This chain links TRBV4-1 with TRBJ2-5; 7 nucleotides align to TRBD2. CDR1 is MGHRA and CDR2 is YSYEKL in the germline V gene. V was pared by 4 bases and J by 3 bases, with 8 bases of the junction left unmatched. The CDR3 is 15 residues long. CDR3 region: CASSPSRAGKETQYF. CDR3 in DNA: TGCGCCAGCAGCCCTTCTCGAGCGGGGAAAGAGACCCAGTACTTC.

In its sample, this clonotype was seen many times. The CDR3 DNA follows: TGTGCCAGCAGTTTATACAGGGAGAACTATGGCTACACCTTC. This codes for CASSLYRENYGYTF. The chain couples TRBV12-3 or TRBV12-4 to TRBJ1-2, with D possibly matching TRBD1 (6 bases). Trimming removed 2 bases from V and 2 bases from J, with 9 bases in between. The CDR3 consists of 14 residues.

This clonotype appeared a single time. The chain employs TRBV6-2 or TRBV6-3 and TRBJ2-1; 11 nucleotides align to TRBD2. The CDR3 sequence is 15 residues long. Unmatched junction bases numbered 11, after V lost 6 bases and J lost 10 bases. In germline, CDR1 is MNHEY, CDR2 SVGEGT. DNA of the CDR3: TGTGCCAGCAGCAGTACTAGCGGGAGAAGATACGAGCAGTTCTTC. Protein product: CASSSTSGRRYEQFF.

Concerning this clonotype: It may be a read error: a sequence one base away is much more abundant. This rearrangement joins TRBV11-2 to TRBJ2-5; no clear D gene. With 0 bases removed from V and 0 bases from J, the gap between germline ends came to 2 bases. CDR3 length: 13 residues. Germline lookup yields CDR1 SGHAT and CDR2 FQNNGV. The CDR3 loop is CASSLDHQETQYF. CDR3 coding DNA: TGTGCCAGCAGCTTAGACCACCAAGAGACCCAGTACTTC.

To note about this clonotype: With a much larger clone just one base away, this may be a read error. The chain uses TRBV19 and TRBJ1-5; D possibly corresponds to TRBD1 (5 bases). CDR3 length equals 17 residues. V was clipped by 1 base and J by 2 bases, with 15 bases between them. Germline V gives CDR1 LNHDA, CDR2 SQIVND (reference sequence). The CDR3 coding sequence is TGTGCCAGTAGTATAGTAGGGCCAGGGTGCGGCAATCAGCCCCAGCATTTT. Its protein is CASSIVGPGCGNQPQHF.

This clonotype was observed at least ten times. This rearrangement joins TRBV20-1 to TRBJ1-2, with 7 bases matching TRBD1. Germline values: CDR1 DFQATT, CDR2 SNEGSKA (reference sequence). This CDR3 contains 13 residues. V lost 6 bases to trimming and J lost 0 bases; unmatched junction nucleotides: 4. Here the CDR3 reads CSARGRTNYGYTF. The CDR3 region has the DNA TGCAGTGCGAGGGGGCGGACTAACTATGGCTACACCTTC.

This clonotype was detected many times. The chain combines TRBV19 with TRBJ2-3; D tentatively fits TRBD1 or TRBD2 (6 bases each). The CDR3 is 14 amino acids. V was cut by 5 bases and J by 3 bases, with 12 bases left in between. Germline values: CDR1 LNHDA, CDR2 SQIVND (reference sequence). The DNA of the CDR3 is TGTGCCAGTAGTTGGCAGGGGAGGACAGATACGCAGTATTTT. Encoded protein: CASSWQGRTDTQYF. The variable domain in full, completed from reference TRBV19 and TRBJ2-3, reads DGGITQSPKYLFRKEGQNVTLSCEQNLNHDAMYWYRQDPGQGLRLIYYSQIVNDFQKGDIAEGYSVSREKKESFPLTVTSAQKNPTAFYLCASSWQGRTDTQYFGPGTRLTVL.

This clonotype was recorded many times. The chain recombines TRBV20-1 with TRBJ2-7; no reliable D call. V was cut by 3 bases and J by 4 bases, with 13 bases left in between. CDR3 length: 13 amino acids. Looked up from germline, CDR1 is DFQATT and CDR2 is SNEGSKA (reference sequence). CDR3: CSASITKGYEQYF. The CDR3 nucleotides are TGCAGTGCTAGTATTACTAAAGGGTACGAGCAGTACTTC.

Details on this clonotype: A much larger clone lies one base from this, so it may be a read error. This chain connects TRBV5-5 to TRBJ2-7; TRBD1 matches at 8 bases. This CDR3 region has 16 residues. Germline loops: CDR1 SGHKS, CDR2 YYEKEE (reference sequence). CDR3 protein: CASSLGVQGAFYELYF. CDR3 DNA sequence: TGTGCCAGCAGCTTGGGGGTCCAGGGGGCCTTCTACGAGCTGTACTTC.

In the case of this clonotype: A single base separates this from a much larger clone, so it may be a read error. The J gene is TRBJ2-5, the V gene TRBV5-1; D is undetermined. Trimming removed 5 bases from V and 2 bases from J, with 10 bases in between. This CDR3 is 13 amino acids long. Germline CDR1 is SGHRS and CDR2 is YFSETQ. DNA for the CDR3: TGCGCCAGCAGACTAAACATACAAGAGACCCAGTACTTC. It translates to CASRLNIQETQYF.

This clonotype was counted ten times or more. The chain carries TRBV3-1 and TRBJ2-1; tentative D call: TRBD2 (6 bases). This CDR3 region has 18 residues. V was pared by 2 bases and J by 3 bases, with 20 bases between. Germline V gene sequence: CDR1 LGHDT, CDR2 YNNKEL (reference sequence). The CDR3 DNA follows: TGTGCCAGCAGCCAAAGAAGGTTTGCCGGAGGGGACTACAATGAGCAGTTCTTC. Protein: CASSQRRFAGGDYNEQFF.

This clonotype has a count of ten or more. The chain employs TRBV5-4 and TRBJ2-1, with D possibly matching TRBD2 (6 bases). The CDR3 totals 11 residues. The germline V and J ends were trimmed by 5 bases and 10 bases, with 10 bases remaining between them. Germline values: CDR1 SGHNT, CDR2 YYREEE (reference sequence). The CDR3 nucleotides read TGTGCCAGCAGAGTTGGACTAGAGCAGTTCTTC. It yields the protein CASRVGLEQFF. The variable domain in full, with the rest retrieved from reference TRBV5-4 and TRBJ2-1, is ETGVTQSPTHLIKTRGQQVTLRCSSQSGHNTVSWYQQALGQGPQFIFQYYREEENGRGNFPPRFSGLQFPNYSSELNVNALELDDSALYLCASRVGLEQFFGPGTRLTVL.

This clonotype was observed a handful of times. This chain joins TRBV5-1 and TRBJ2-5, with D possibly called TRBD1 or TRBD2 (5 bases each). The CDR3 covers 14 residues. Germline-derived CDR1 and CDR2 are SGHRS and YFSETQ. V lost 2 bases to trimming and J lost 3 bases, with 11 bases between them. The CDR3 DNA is TGCGCCAGCAGCTTTGGCTGGGACGAAGAGACCCAGTACTTC. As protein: CASSFGWDEETQYF.

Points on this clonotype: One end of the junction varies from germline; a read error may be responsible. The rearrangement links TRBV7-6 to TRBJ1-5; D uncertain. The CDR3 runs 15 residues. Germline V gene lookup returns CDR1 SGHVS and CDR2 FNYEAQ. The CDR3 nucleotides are TGTGCCAGCAGCCAAGAATGGGGAAACAATCAGCCCAAGCATTTT. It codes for CASSQEWGNNQPKHF.

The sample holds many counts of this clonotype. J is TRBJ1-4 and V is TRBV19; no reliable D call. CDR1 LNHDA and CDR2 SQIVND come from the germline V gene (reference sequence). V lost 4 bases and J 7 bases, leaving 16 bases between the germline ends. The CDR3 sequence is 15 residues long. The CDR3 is CASSTGSQEVEKLFF. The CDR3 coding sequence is TGTGCCAGTAGTACGGGGTCCCAGGAGGTTGAAAAACTGTTTTTT.

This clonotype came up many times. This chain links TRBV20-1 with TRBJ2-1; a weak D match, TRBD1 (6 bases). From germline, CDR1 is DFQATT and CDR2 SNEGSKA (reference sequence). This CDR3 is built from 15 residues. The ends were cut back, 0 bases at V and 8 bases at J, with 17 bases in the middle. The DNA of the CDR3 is TGCAGTGCTAGAGATGTCCTTAAACCAGGGGATGAGCAGTTCTTC. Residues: CSARDVLKPGDEQFF.

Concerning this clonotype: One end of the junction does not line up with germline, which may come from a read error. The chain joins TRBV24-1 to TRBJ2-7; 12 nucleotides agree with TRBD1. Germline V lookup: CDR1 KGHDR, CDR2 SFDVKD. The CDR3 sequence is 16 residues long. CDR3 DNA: TGTTCCACCAGTGATCTCCGGGACAGGGGGCTGAATGAGCAGTACTTC. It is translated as CSTSDLRDRGLNEQYF.

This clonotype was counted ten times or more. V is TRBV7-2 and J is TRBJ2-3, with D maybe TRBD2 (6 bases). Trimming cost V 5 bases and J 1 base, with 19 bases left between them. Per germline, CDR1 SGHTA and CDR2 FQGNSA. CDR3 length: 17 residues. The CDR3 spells CASSPEDGSRGTDTQYF. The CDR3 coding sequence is TGTGCCAGCAGCCCAGAGGACGGGAGTCGAGGCACAGATACGCAGTATTTT.

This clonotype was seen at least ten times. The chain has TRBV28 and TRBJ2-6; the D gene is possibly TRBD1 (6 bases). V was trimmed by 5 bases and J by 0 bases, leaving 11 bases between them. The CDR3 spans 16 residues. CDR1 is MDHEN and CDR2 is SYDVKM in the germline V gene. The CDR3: CASSPWTASGANVLTF. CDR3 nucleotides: TGTGCCAGCAGTCCCTGGACAGCCTCTGGGGCCAACGTCCTGACTTTC.

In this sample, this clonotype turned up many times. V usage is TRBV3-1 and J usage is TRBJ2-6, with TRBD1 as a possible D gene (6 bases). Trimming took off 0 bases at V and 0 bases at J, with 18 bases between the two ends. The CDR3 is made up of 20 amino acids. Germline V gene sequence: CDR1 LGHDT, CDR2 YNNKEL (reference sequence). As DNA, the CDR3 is TGTGCCAGCAGCCAAGATCGAGGGCAGGGGTTTTACTCTGGGGCCAACGTCCTGACTTTC. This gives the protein CASSQDRGQGFYSGANVLTF.

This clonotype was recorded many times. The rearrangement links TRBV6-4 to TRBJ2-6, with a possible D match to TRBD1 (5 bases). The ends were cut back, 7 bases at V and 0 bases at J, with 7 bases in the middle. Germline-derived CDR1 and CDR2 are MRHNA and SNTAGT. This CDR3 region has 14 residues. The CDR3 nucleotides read TGTGCCAGCAAAGACAGCTCTGGGGCCAACGTCCTGACTTTC. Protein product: CASKDSSGANVLTF.

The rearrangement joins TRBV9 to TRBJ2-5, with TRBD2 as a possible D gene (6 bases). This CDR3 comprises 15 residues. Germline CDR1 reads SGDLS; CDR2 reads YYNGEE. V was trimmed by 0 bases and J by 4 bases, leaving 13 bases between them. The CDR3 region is CASSVASAARETQYF. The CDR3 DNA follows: TGTGCCAGCAGCGTAGCTAGCGCGGCGCGAGAGACCCAGTACTTC.

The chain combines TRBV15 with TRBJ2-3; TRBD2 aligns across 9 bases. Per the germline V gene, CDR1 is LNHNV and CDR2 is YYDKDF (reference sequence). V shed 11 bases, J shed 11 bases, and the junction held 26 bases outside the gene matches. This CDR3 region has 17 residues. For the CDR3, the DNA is TGTGCCCACAGCAGAGGGATAGCGGGAGCGAAGGCGGATCAGCAGTATTTT. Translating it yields CAHSRGIAGAKADQQYF.

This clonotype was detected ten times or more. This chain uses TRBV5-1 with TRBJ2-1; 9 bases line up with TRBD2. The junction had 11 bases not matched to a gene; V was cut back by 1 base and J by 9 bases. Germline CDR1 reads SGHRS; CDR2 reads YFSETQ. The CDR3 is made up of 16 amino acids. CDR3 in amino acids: CASSLQAAGGLGEQFF. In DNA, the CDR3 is TGCGCCAGCAGCTTGCAAGCGGCGGGAGGGCTGGGTGAGCAGTTCTTC.

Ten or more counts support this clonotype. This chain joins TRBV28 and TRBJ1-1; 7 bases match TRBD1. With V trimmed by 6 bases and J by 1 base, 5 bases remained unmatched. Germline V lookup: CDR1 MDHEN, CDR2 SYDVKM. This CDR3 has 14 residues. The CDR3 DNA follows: TGTGCCAGCAGAGGGACAGAGAGGAACACTGAAGCTTTCTTT. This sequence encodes CASRGTERNTEAFF.

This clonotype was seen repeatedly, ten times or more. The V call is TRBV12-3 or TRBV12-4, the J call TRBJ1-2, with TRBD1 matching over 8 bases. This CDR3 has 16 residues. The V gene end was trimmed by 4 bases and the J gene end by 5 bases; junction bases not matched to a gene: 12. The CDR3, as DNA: TGTGCCAGCAGTTACGGCAGGGGGCAAATTCAATATGGCTACACCTTC. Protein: CASSYGRGQIQYGYTF.